Following are 11 T cell receptor beta chains from one sample sequenced in a study of beta chain features in type 1 diabetes. Reverse transcribing all isolated RNA meant expressed TCRB transcripts were sequenced. TCRdb's table, derived via immunoSEQ multiplex PCR, lists solely in-frame clones and lacks some. Seen here are fewer than 900,000 clones, around a sixth observed once, and the top ten hold 0.02% to 0.025%. Sequenced input: naive CD4+ T cells from blood. The source is a young woman in good health.

In its sample, this clone was seen a few times. The gene calls are TRBV28 and TRBJ2-3, with unresolved D. Germline V CDR1 and CDR2: MDHEN, SYDVKM. The ends were cut back, 5 bases at V and 1 base at J, with 10 bases in the middle. This CDR3 spans 14 amino acids. CDR3 loop: CASSGSDGTDTQYF. The CDR3 DNA reads TGTGCCAGCAGTGGATCCGACGGCACAGATACGCAGTATTTT.

The chain joins TRBV6-5 to TRBJ2-1; the D gene is possibly TRBD2 (6 bases). Germline V gene lookup returns CDR1 MNHEY and CDR2 SVGAGI. There are 15 residues in the CDR3. Trimming removed 6 bases from V and 5 bases from J, with 17 bases in between. The CDR3 DNA reads as TGTGCCAGCAGCCTAGCGCACGGAGGAAACAATGAGCAGTTCTTC. The encoded protein is CASSLAHGGNNEQFF.

V usage is TRBV29-1 and J usage is TRBJ2-6, with a weak D call TRBD2 (5 bases). Germline V lookup: CDR1 SQVTM, CDR2 ANQGSEA. There are 13 residues in the CDR3. V gave up 4 bases and J gave up 2 bases, with 6 bases separating them. The CDR3 here is CSVVRAGANVLTF. In DNA form, the CDR3 reads TGCAGCGTTGTGAGGGCTGGGGCCAACGTCCTGACTTTC.

This clone has a handful of counts. The chain has TRBV28 and TRBJ1-2; D remains ambiguous. The CDR3 runs to 13 residues. Germline loops: CDR1 MDHEN, CDR2 SYDVKM. Trimming cost V 2 bases and J 3 bases, with 7 bases left between them. CDR3 sequence reads: CASSLTQHYGYTF. Written as DNA, the CDR3 is TGTGCCAGCAGTTTAACACAGCACTATGGCTACACCTTC.

This clone was counted a single time. This chain uses TRBV4-2 with TRBJ1-5; no firm D call. This CDR3 is built from 15 residues. From germline, CDR1 is LGHNA and CDR2 YNFKEQ. Trimming stripped 0 bases from V and 0 bases from J, with 6 bases between. CDR3 region: CASSQDRSSNQPQHF. The DNA for the CDR3 is TGTGCCAGCAGCCAAGATAGGAGTAGCAATCAGCCCCAGCATTTT.

This clone has a handful of counts. The chain carries TRBV5-4 and TRBJ1-2, with a weak D call TRBD1 (5 bases). This CDR3 has 15 residues. The germline gives CDR1 SGHNT, CDR2 YYREEE (reference sequence). Trimming shortened V by 0 bases and J by 2 bases, and 11 bases separated the two germline ends. Here the CDR3 DNA reads TGTGCCAGCAGCTTGGGCCGGGGGGTAAACTATGGCTACACCTTC. Translated, it gives CASSLGRGVNYGYTF.

This sequence joins TRBV7-3 and TRBJ2-1; weak D call: TRBD2 (6 bases). Germline V gives CDR1 SGHTA, CDR2 FQGTGA. The CDR3 is 13 amino acids. V shed 5 bases and J shed 7 bases, with 12 bases lying between them. CDR3 DNA sequence: TGTGCCAGCAGCCCCGGGACTTATAATGAGCAGTTCTTC. This gives the protein CASSPGTYNEQFF.

The sample holds a few counts of this clone. The chain couples TRBV7-2 to TRBJ1-5; TRBD1 aligns across 11 bases. CDR1 and CDR2 (germline): SGHTA, FQGNSA. V shed 6 bases and J 3 bases; nucleotides not matched to a gene: 4. The CDR3 is 15 amino acids. CDR3: CASSRTGGFNQPQHF. The CDR3 DNA sequence: TGTGCCAGCAGTAGGACAGGGGGCTTCAATCAGCCCCAGCATTTT.

In DNA form, the CDR3 reads TGTGCCACCAGACCGATCGGACAGGGAAACCAGCCCCAGCATTTT. This gives the protein CATRPIGQGNQPQHF. The chain couples TRBV27 to TRBJ1-5; 8 bases match TRBD1. The germline CDR1 and CDR2 sequences are MNHEY and SMNVEV (reference sequence). V shed 10 bases and J 7 bases; nucleotides not matched to a gene: 15. The CDR3 covers 15 residues.

This clone was detected many times. J is TRBJ2-1 and V is TRBV5-4; D uncertain. Germline-derived CDR1 and CDR2 are SGHNT and YYREEE (reference sequence). CDR3 length: 13 residues. Trimming shortened V by 2 bases and J by 7 bases, and 10 bases separated the two germline ends. CDR3 loop: CASSFFIGNEQFF. CDR3 sequence (DNA): TGTGCCAGCAGCTTTTTCATCGGGAATGAGCAGTTCTTC.

This clone was counted only a few times. At the DNA level, this CDR3 is encoded by other sequences in the same sample as well. The rearrangement joins TRBV4-2 to TRBJ1-1; no firm D call. Trimming took 1 base from V and 3 from J, leaving 6 bases between them. The CDR3 loop spans 13 amino acids. Germline loops: CDR1 LGHNA, CDR2 YNFKEQ. The CDR3 bases are TGTGCCAGCAGCCAAGCCGGGGACACTGAAGCTTTCTTT. This gives the protein CASSQAGDTEAFF.